Below, 22 T cell receptor beta chains from the same sample are listed, as sequenced in a study of liver allograft versus peripheral blood T cells. On the study more broadly: Recipients' peripheral blood supplied the T cell receptor repertoires against which those in transplanted livers were compared.

A single record per CDR3 protein comes from TCRdb applying MiXCR to the reads. This table holds around 15,000 distinct CDR3 sequences, 22% found once. The receptor set was obtained from a human patient who had a liver transplant. Some of the T cells might come from the graft donor.

This clonotype has more than one count but fewer than ten. This sequence joins TRBV6-1 and TRBJ1-4; weak D call: TRBD1 (5 bases). The CDR3 sequence is 16 residues long. From germline, CDR1 is MNHNS and CDR2 SASEGT. V was trimmed by 0 bases and J by 4 bases, leaving 12 bases between them. The CDR3 reads CASSEAPGTNNEKLFF. The CDR3 region has the DNA TGTGCCAGCAGTGAAGCGCCAGGGACTAATAATGAAAAACTGTTTTTT.

V is TRBV9 and J is TRBJ2-1, with TRBD2 matching 8 bases. V lost 0 bases and J lost 4; bases outside the gene matches: 3. In germline, CDR1 is SGDLS, CDR2 YYNGEE. The length of the CDR3 is 15 residues. CDR3 loop: CASSVVPSGYNEQFF. The CDR3 region has the DNA TGTGCCAGCAGCGTAGTCCCTAGCGGGTACAATGAGCAGTTCTTC.

In its sample, this clonotype ranks as medium-sized. The genes are TRBV6-5 and TRBJ1-2, with D possibly matching TRBD1 (6 bases). Germline CDR1 MNHEY, CDR2 SVGAGI. V was pared by 7 bases and J by 3 bases, with 12 bases between. This CDR3 is 13 amino acids long. DNA of the CDR3: TGTGCCAGCACCGACAGGCCAGACTATGGCTACACCTTC. This sequence encodes CASTDRPDYGYTF.

This clonotype has only a few counts. The V gene is TRBV28, the J gene TRBJ2-7; a weak D match, TRBD1 (5 bases). V was trimmed by 8 bases and J by 3 bases, leaving 11 bases between them. Germline values: CDR1 MDHEN, CDR2 SYDVKM. There are 12 residues in the CDR3. The CDR3 sequence is CASSLGRYEQYF. Written as DNA, the CDR3 is TGTGCCAGCTCCCTGGGGCGCTACGAGCAGTACTTC.

At least ten counts were recorded for this clonotype. The chain links TRBV19 to TRBJ2-3; the D gene is possibly TRBD2 (6 bases). Germline CDR1 and CDR2: LNHDA and SQIVND (reference sequence). The CDR3 is 15 residues long. Trimming removed 7 bases at V and 1 base at J, with 15 bases between. The CDR3: CASMKWTGGTDTQYF. CDR3 nucleotides: TGTGCCAGTATGAAGTGGACGGGGGGCACAGATACGCAGTATTTT. Together with reference TRBV19 and TRBJ2-3, the CDR3 gives the full variable domain: DGGITQSPKYLFRKEGQNVTLSCEQNLNHDAMYWYRQDPGQGLRLIYYSQIVNDFQKGDIAEGYSVSREKKESFPLTVTSAQKNPTAFYLCASMKWTGGTDTQYFGPGTRLTVL.

By share, this clonotype ranks as medium-sized (0.01 to 0.1%). The chain recombines TRBV27 with TRBJ2-2, with TRBD1 identical over 10 bases. V lost 3 bases to trimming and J lost 5 bases; unmatched junction nucleotides: 6. The CDR3 contains 16 residues. CDR1 is MNHEY, CDR2 SMNVEV, per germline (reference sequence). For the CDR3, the DNA is TGTGCCAGCAGTTTCCGGGACAGGGGAGGGACCGGGGAGCTGTTTTTT. Amino acids: CASSFRDRGGTGELFF.

This rearrangement joins TRBV20-1 to TRBJ2-7, with TRBD1 identical over 7 bases. V gave up 0 bases and J gave up 3 bases; unmatched junction bases: 5. The CDR3 is 14 residues long. Germline CDR1 reads DFQATT; CDR2 reads SNEGSKA (reference sequence). Written as DNA, the CDR3 is TGCAGTGCTAGAGATTTACAGGGGCTCTACGAGCAGTACTTC. It yields the protein CSARDLQGLYEQYF.

The V gene is TRBV28, the J gene TRBJ1-2; D unresolved. The CDR3 has 13 residues. Germline V gives CDR1 MDHEN, CDR2 SYDVKM. The ends were cut back, 8 bases at V and 5 bases at J, with 15 bases in the middle. The CDR3 loop reads CASGSPEGYGYTF. In DNA form, the CDR3 reads TGTGCCAGCGGCAGCCCGGAAGGGTATGGCTACACCTTC.

This clonotype is medium-sized by share. The junction does not match germline at one end; this may be a read error. The genes are TRBV24-1 and TRBJ2-1; D may be TRBD2 (6 bases). The CDR3 has 16 amino acids. Per germline, CDR1 KGHDR and CDR2 SFDVKD. CDR3 coding DNA: TGTGCCACCAGTGACCCCGCCGGGACTTATGACAATGAACAGTTCTTC. Protein: CATSDPAGTYDNEQFF.

The chain uses TRBV12-3 or TRBV12-4 and TRBJ1-1; 8 nucleotides line up with TRBD1. This CDR3 has 13 residues. Trimming at V came to 7 bases and at J to 4 bases, leaving 5 bases not matched to a gene. CDR3 loop: CASIRTGGTEAFF. The CDR3 nucleotides are TGTGCCAGCATTAGAACAGGGGGCACTGAAGCTTTCTTT.

This clonotype was picked up many times. The rearrangement links TRBV29-1 to TRBJ2-2; maybe TRBD1 (5 bases). V gave up 6 bases and J gave up 0 bases, with 8 bases separating them. Germline values: CDR1 SQVTM, CDR2 ANQGSEA. This CDR3 region has 13 residues. The CDR3 bases are TGCAGCGTCAGGGAAACGAACACCGGGGAGCTGTTTTTT. Its translation is CSVRETNTGELFF.

The chain carries TRBV28 and TRBJ2-1, with D tentatively TRBD1 or TRBD2 (5 bases each). The V end lost 6 bases, the J end lost 0 bases, and 15 bases lay between the germline ends. There are 16 residues in the CDR3. Germline CDR1 MDHEN, CDR2 SYDVKM. The CDR3 nucleotides read TGTGCCAGCAGGAGGGGCGTAGGGAGCTCCTACAATGAGCAGTTCTTC. This codes for CASRRGVGSSYNEQFF. The full variable domain, in which reference TRBV28 and TRBJ2-1 provide the parts outside the CDR3, is DVKVTQSSRYLVKRTGEKVFLECVQDMDHENMFWYRQDPGLGLRLIYFSYDVKMKEKGDIPEGYSVSREKKERFSLILESASTNQTSMYLCASRRGVGSSYNEQFFGPGTRLTVL.

This clonotype was counted only a few times. The gene calls are TRBV28 and TRBJ2-3; 11 nucleotides match TRBD2. The V gene end was trimmed by 4 bases and the J gene end by 4 bases; junction bases not matched to a gene: 7. Germline values: CDR1 MDHEN, CDR2 SYDVKM. There are 16 residues in the CDR3. The CDR3 spells CASSSLAGGSPDTQYF. In DNA form, the CDR3 reads TGTGCCAGCAGTTCTCTAGCGGGAGGTAGCCCAGATACGCAGTATTTT.

In this sample, this clonotype turned up many times. The rearrangement uses TRBV28 and TRBJ1-2, with D perhaps TRBD1 (5 bases). Per germline, CDR1 MDHEN and CDR2 SYDVKM. This CDR3 is built from 14 residues. V dropped 5 bases and J dropped 1 base, with 11 bases sitting between them. CDR3 region: CASSPGTVNYGYTF. The CDR3 DNA reads TGTGCCAGCAGTCCAGGGACGGTTAACTATGGCTACACCTTC.

In its sample, this clonotype was seen a few times. J is TRBJ2-5 and V is TRBV7-9; no clear D gene. The V end lost 1 base, the J end lost 1 base, and 10 bases lay between the germline ends. This CDR3 is built from 15 residues. Germline V gives CDR1 SEHNR, CDR2 FQNEAQ (reference sequence). For the CDR3, the DNA is TGTGCCAGCAGCTTAGAAGGCCAGCCCCAAGAGACCCAGTACTTC. It specifies CASSLEGQPQETQYF.

This chain links TRBV7-2 with TRBJ2-3; unclear D gene. Between the trimmed V and J ends, which lost 3 bases and 3 bases, there was a span of 13 bases. CDR1 is SGHTA, CDR2 FQGNSA, per germline. CDR3 size: 15 residues. CDR3 amino acids: CASSFRAQSTDTQYF. As DNA, the CDR3 is TGTGCCAGCAGCTTTAGAGCGCAGTCTACAGATACGCAGTATTTT.

Sample share makes this clonotype medium-sized. The chain uses TRBV10-3 and TRBJ2-1; 12 bases map to TRBD1. The CDR3 contains 18 residues. V trimming: 0 bases; J trimming: 8 bases; junction bases outside the gene matches: 11. Germline V gene data show CDR1 as ENHRY and CDR2 as SYGVKD. The CDR3 protein is CAISESGLPGQGADEQFF. The DNA of the CDR3 is TGTGCCATCAGTGAGTCGGGCCTTCCGGGACAGGGGGCCGATGAGCAGTTCTTC.

This chain connects TRBV12-3 or TRBV12-4 to TRBJ2-7; D might be TRBD1 (5 bases). This CDR3 spans 14 amino acids. With 5 bases removed from V and 5 bases from J, the gap between germline ends came to 16 bases. In nucleotides, the CDR3 is TGTGCCAGCAGTGTTACAGGTCCCTGGAACGAGCAGTACTTC. Translated, it gives CASSVTGPWNEQYF.

The chain combines TRBV5-6 with TRBJ1-2; D is unclear. Germline values: CDR1 SGHDT, CDR2 YYEEEE. V was clipped by 0 bases and J by 8 bases, with 5 bases between them. The CDR3 is 11 amino acids. CDR3 sequence (DNA): TGTGCCAGCAGCTTGGTCAAGGGCTACACCTTC. As protein: CASSLVKGYTF.

The V and J genes are TRBV25-1 and TRBJ2-7; 15 bases are a match to TRBD2. CDR3 size: 16 residues. Germline lookup yields CDR1 MGHDK and CDR2 SYGVNS. J gave up 7 bases and V 3 bases, and 7 bases lay outside the gene matches. Here the CDR3 reads CASSDPGLAGGREQYF. The CDR3 DNA sequence: TGTGCCAGCAGTGACCCTGGACTAGCGGGAGGGCGGGAGCAGTACTTC.

The chain recombines TRBV5-4 with TRBJ2-3, with 14 bases lining up with TRBD2. The CDR3 contains 20 residues. Losses at the gene ends were 4 bases for V and 0 bases for J; bases not matched to a gene: 13. Per the germline V gene, CDR1 is SGHNT and CDR2 is YYREEE (reference sequence). CDR3 coding DNA: TGTGCCAGCAGCCTCCGACTAGCGGGAGGGGCATTTGGTAGCACAGATACGCAGTATTTT. This gives the protein CASSLRLAGGAFGSTDTQYF.

By its share, this clonotype is medium-sized. The rearrangement joins TRBV18 to TRBJ1-2; perhaps TRBD1 as D (6 bases). The V end lost 6 bases, the J end lost 3 bases, and 14 bases lay between the germline ends. There are 14 residues in the CDR3. Germline assignment: CDR1 KGHSH and CDR2 LQKENI. In DNA, the CDR3 is TGTGCCAGCTCCCCAGGGGAATTCTACTATGGCTACACCTTC. Amino acids: CASSPGEFYYGYTF.